This TCR beta chain came from a study of PD-1 blockade in classical Hodgkin lymphoma. General observations from the study: Before treatment, complete responders showed about the same diversity as newly diagnosed patients.

CDR1 is SGHAT and CDR2 is FQNNGV in the germline V gene. Deletions cut 0 bases from V and 1 base from J, with 21 bases between. There are 19 residues in the CDR3. This clone was seen a few times. The antigen is not known. The sample's time point: cycle 4 day 1 (C4D1), after less than seven weeks of nivolumab. All patients relapsed after autologous stem cell transplantation, and brentuximab vedotin exposure varied. Sequencing was performed with immunoSEQ multiplex PCR; in TCRdb, only in-frame clones are kept and a portion is missing. Among 13,000 or so clones listed, about 82% were seen once. The chain employs TRBV11-2 and TRBJ1-1, with D possibly matching TRBD1 (6 bases). Sequencing used peripheral blood mononuclear cells (PBMCs), obtained before the fourth cycle of nivolumab. This TCR came from a human donor with classical Hodgkin lymphoma. The CDR3 loop reads CASSLDLRGIGIRNTEAFF. CDR3 DNA: TGTGCCAGCAGCTTAGACCTAAGGGGGATAGGGATCCGGAACACTGAAGCTTTCTTT.